Sequencing of this TCR beta chain was carried out in a study of technical replicates of blood from several donors (dated by TCRdb to about 2017). With respect to this clone: Its antigen remains unidentified. Base qualities are missing; no much larger clone stands one base away.

The CDR3 measures 14 amino acids from cysteine to phenylalanine. Left in the record is the CDR3 DNA by itself, 42 bases read in frame from the first base. The V and J ends are trimmed by 0 bases and 4 bases, leaving 10 bases between them. The germline V gene sets CDR1 to SGHRS and CDR2 to YFSETQ. Receptor amplification or capture employed the immunoSEQ multiplex PCR assay. Held by TCRdb, this immuneACCESS table contains in-frame sequences only and omits some clones. Under half of the omission traces to an unresolved V gene where checked; the cause of the rest is unknown. The sample yields 15,000 to 20,000 clones; around 87% were counted once. Over 9.5% of the sample is taken by the ten largest.

Material: PBMCs. The V and J segments used are TRBV5-1 and TRBJ2-5; TRBD2 is a weak D gene call, 6 bases matching. This TCR derives from a human donor in good health. The sequenced DNA is TGCGCCAGCAGCTTGGCTGGAGGGGCAGAGACCCAGTACTTC. It is translated as CASSLAGGAETQYF.